The 15 T cell receptor beta chains given below trace back to one sample, sequenced in a study of CD8+ T cells in alopecia areata. RNA extraction and reverse transcription yielded cDNA as sequencing template. Profiling relied on immunoSEQ multiplex PCR, and the TCRdb table lists in-frame clones only, not all of them. Seen here are about 180,000 clones, about 51% observed once, and the top ten hold about 9.4%. Treatment specified: oral pan-JAK inhibitor, 5-10 mg twice daily. The sequenced sample was CD8+ T cells sorted from blood, obtained around week 54, from a patient treated with tofacitinib. The receptors were gathered from a human donor with alopecia areata.

V gene TRBV6-5 combines with J gene TRBJ1-5; the D gene is possibly TRBD1 (5 bases). Trimming left V 5 bases short and J 7 bases short, with 15 bases between. CDR1 and CDR2 from the germline V gene are MNHEY and SVGAGI. The CDR3 consists of 14 residues. CDR3 sequence reads: CASSTGTQGQPQHF. Written as DNA, the CDR3 is TGTGCCAGCAGTACCGGGACCCAAGGCCAGCCCCAGCATTTT.

This chain connects TRBV29-1 to TRBJ2-3, with no clear D. The ends were cut back, 3 bases at V and 9 bases at J, with 13 bases in the middle. The CDR3 has 12 residues. CDR1 is SQVTM and CDR2 is ANQGSEA in the germline V gene. The CDR3 region is CSVDPDRSTQYF. CDR3 nucleotide sequence: TGCAGCGTTGATCCCGACCGTAGCACGCAGTATTTT.

The table lists this clone with a few counts. The chain links TRBV9 to TRBJ1-2; no clear D. The CDR3 is 14 residues long. The germline CDR1 and CDR2 sequences are SGDLS and YYNGEE. V was shortened by 0 bases and J by 5 bases, with 11 bases between the two germline ends. CDR3 in amino acids: CASSVGGESYGYTF. CDR3 in DNA: TGTGCCAGCAGCGTAGGTGGAGAAAGTTATGGCTACACCTTC.

The chain recombines TRBV29-1 with TRBJ1-2, with D tentatively TRBD1 (6 bases). Trimming removed 8 bases at V and 5 bases at J, with 27 bases between. Germline V CDR1 and CDR2: SQVTM, ANQGSEA. The CDR3 is made up of 16 amino acids. The CDR3 bases are TGCAGCTCCGATCCAGAGTTTGGGGGACAACCGTATGGCTACACCTTC. Translating gives CSSDPEFGGQPYGYTF.

In its sample, this clone was seen a few times. This chain uses TRBV5-1 with TRBJ1-5; D perhaps matches TRBD1 (6 bases). The V end was cut by 0 bases, the J end by 9 bases, with 13 bases between. Germline CDR1 and CDR2: SGHRS and YFSETQ. The CDR3 runs to 14 residues. The DNA of the CDR3 is TGCGCCAGCAGCTTGGAGGGGGGTCTGCTGCCCCAGCATTTT. Amino acid sequence: CASSLEGGLLPQHF.

This clone was seen more than once but under ten times. The chain uses TRBV15 and TRBJ1-1; the match to TRBD1 covers 10 bases. V trimming: 4 bases; J trimming: 7 bases; junction bases outside the gene matches: 15. The CDR3 has 17 amino acids. Germline V CDR1 and CDR2: LNHNV, YYDKDF (reference sequence). This chain's CDR3 is CATSTPIRDRGSNEAFF. CDR3 nucleotides: TGTGCCACCAGCACCCCCATTAGGGACAGGGGATCCAATGAAGCTTTCTTT.

The CDR3 DNA sequence: TGTGCCAGCAGTGAAGGTCCAGGGTCAGGATTGGAGACCCAGTACTTC. This codes for CASSEGPGSGLETQYF. The J gene is TRBJ2-5, the V gene TRBV6-1, with D perhaps TRBD1 (5 bases). This CDR3 is 16 amino acids long. The V gene's germline CDR1 is MNHNS and CDR2 SASEGT. The V end was cut by 1 base, the J end by 5 bases, with 17 bases between.

The chain uses TRBV13 and TRBJ2-7, with 7 bases that match TRBD2. CDR1 and CDR2 from the germline V gene are PRHDT and FYEKMQ (reference sequence). The CDR3 is made up of 15 amino acids. Losses at the gene ends were 1 base for V and 4 bases for J; bases not matched to a gene: 7. The CDR3 DNA is TGTGCCAGCAGCTTAGCCGGGGGGAAATTATACGAGCAGTACTTC. This codes for CASSLAGGKLYEQYF.

The chain is built from TRBV27 and TRBJ1-5, with D possibly being TRBD1 (5 bases). CDR3 length: 15 residues. Germline V gives CDR1 MNHEY, CDR2 SMNVEV (reference sequence). The V and J ends lost 6 bases and 2 bases respectively, with 14 bases between them. In nucleotides, the CDR3 is TGTGCCAGCAGGGAGGGGATGATTGGCAATCAGCCCCAGCATTTT. Its translation is CASREGMIGNQPQHF.

This clone occurred a few times. The V and J genes are TRBV6-5 and TRBJ2-3; 7 nucleotides agree with TRBD2. The germline V gene encodes CDR1 MNHEY and CDR2 SVGAGI. V gave up 5 bases and J gave up 9 bases; unmatched junction bases: 5. CDR3 length: 12 residues. The CDR3 loop is CASSPSGETQYF. CDR3 nucleotide sequence: TGTGCCAGCAGTCCCAGCGGGGAGACGCAGTATTTT.

J is TRBJ2-3 and V is TRBV7-3; D unclear. CDR1 and CDR2 from the germline V gene are SGHTA and FQGTGA. There are 13 residues in the CDR3. V gave up 5 bases and J gave up 6 bases, with 12 bases separating them. DNA for the CDR3: TGTGCCAGCAGCGGACGGATAATGGATACGCAGTATTTT. It translates to CASSGRIMDTQYF.

V and J are TRBV5-6 and TRBJ2-2, with 11 bases identical to TRBD2. Germline CDR1 is SGHDT and CDR2 is YYEEEE. V was clipped by 0 bases and J by 4 bases; unmatched bases: 2. CDR3 length: 16 residues. CDR3 residues: CASSLELAGATGELFF. For the CDR3, the DNA is TGTGCCAGCAGCTTGGAACTAGCGGGGGCCACCGGGGAGCTGTTTTTT.

This clone was observed a few times. This chain uses TRBV7-9 with TRBJ2-1, with TRBD2 matching 8 bases. From germline, CDR1 is SEHNR and CDR2 FQNEAQ (reference sequence). Trimming took 5 bases from V and 9 from J; bases not matched to a gene: 0. The CDR3 sequence is 11 residues long. CDR3 sequence: CASSRGGEQFF. CDR3 in DNA: TGTGCCAGCAGCCGGGGGGGTGAGCAGTTCTTC.

The chain couples TRBV30 to TRBJ1-1, with a tentative D call TRBD1 (6 bases). The germline V gene has CDR1 GTSNPN and CDR2 SVGIG (reference sequence). The CDR3 extends over 13 amino acids. V was shortened by 4 bases and J by 4 bases, with 13 bases between the two germline ends. The CDR3: CAWTGTYSTEAFF. The CDR3 DNA is TGTGCCTGGACCGGGACATATTCCACTGAAGCTTTCTTT. Together with reference TRBV30 and TRBJ1-1, the CDR3 gives the full variable domain: SQTIHQWPATLVQPVGSPLSLECTVEGTSNPNLYWYRQAAGRGLQLLFYSVGIGQISSEVPQNLSASRPQDRQFILSSKKLLLSDSGFYLCAWTGTYSTEAFFGQGTRLTVV.

This clone is a singleton in its sample. The chain recombines TRBV5-1 with TRBJ1-1; no reliable D call. With 4 bases removed from V and 1 base from J, the gap between germline ends came to 14 bases. Germline loops: CDR1 SGHRS, CDR2 YFSETQ. The CDR3 loop spans 15 amino acids. CDR3 residues: CASSPRLVANTEAFF. CDR3 nucleotide sequence: TGCGCCAGCAGCCCCCGGCTGGTGGCGAACACTGAAGCTTTCTTT.